These 22 T cell receptor beta chains were sequenced from one sample in a study of T cell responses to AZD1222 COVID-19 vaccine. TCRdb keeps only in-frame clones here, not all; method: immunoSEQ multiplex PCR. The table has about 130,000 clones, 88% seen once. Sequenced here: peripheral blood, sampled on day 0 of AZD1222 vaccination. The source is an adult in good health.

The chain links TRBV2 to TRBJ1-1; 7 bases fit TRBD1. There are 14 residues in the CDR3. The V gene end was trimmed by 2 bases and the J gene end by 5 bases; junction bases not matched to a gene: 5. Germline loops: CDR1 SNHLY, CDR2 FYNNEI. CDR3 sequence reads: CASSEWDRETEAFF. CDR3 sequence (DNA): TGTGCCAGCAGTGAATGGGACAGAGAGACTGAAGCTTTCTTT.

The chain has TRBV6-4 and TRBJ1-6, with 7 bases fitting TRBD1. Germline CDR1 MRHNA, CDR2 SNTAGT. The CDR3 loop spans 15 amino acids. Trimming at V came to 5 bases and at J to 10 bases, leaving 11 bases not matched to a gene. For the CDR3, the DNA is TGTGCCAGCAGTCCGGGGACAGATGGGTACTCACCCCTCCACTTT. Translating it yields CASSPGTDGYSPLHF.

Here the CDR3 reads CATTPGGQGAPNYGYTF. In DNA form, the CDR3 reads TGTGCCACCACCCCGGGAGGACAGGGGGCTCCCAACTATGGCTACACCTTC. This sequence joins TRBV15 and TRBJ1-2, with 11 bases aligning to TRBD1. The CDR3 length is 17 residues. V was pared by 7 bases and J by 2 bases, with 12 bases of the junction left unmatched. Germline V gives CDR1 LNHNV, CDR2 YYDKDF (reference sequence).

The J gene is TRBJ2-1, the V gene TRBV27, with a weak D call TRBD1 (6 bases). The CDR3 runs to 15 residues. V was clipped by 6 bases and J by 1 base, with 13 bases between them. Germline CDR1 and CDR2: MNHEY and SMNVEV (reference sequence). CDR3 in amino acids: CASSRTDRSYNEQFF. DNA of the CDR3: TGTGCCAGCAGCCGGACGGACAGATCCTACAATGAGCAGTTCTTC.

CDR3 in DNA: TGTGCCTGGAGCAAACCCGGGACAGGGGTATTAAACGAGCAGTACTTC. Its protein is CAWSKPGTGVLNEQYF. V and J are TRBV30 and TRBJ2-7; 10 nucleotides align to TRBD1. CDR1 and CDR2 from the germline V gene are GTSNPN and SVGIG (reference sequence). Trimming cost V 3 bases and J 5 bases; bases outside gene matches: 13. There are 16 residues in the CDR3.

This clone occurred a few times. The V gene is TRBV11-1, the J gene TRBJ2-5; D assignment may be TRBD1 or TRBD2 (5 bases each). Trimming left V 4 bases short and J 2 bases short, with 11 bases between. This CDR3 has 14 amino acids. Per germline, CDR1 SGHAT and CDR2 FQDESV (reference sequence). The CDR3 DNA reads TGTGCCAGCAGCTATCGGGACCTTCAAGAGACCCAGTACTTC. It is translated as CASSYRDLQETQYF.

The chain recombines TRBV13 with TRBJ2-7; 11 positions agree with TRBD2. The V and J ends lost 4 bases and 5 bases, in that order; junction bases with no gene match: 7. Germline V gene data show CDR1 as PRHDT and CDR2 as FYEKMQ (reference sequence). The CDR3 totals 15 residues. CDR3 sequence reads: CASSSASGRIHEQYF. The CDR3, as DNA: TGTGCCAGCAGCTCCGCTAGCGGGAGGATTCACGAGCAGTACTTC.

Only one count was recorded for this clone. The chain recombines TRBV5-1 with TRBJ1-6; D ambiguous. This CDR3 is 12 amino acids long. The V gene lost 1 base and the J gene lost 10 bases, with 6 bases spanning the gap. The germline gives CDR1 SGHRS, CDR2 YFSETQ. In DNA, the CDR3 is TGCGCCAGCAGCTTGAATATATCACCCCTCCACTTT. Translation: CASSLNISPLHF.

V gene TRBV6-2 or TRBV6-3 combines with J gene TRBJ1-2; D gene uncertain. The germline CDR1 and CDR2 sequences are MNHEY and SVGEGT. The CDR3 contains 12 residues. Deletions cut 3 bases from V and 6 bases from J, with 8 bases between. CDR3 coding DNA: TGTGCCAGCAGTTATTTTCGTGATGGCTACACCTTC. Translating it yields CASSYFRDGYTF.

The V call is TRBV18, the J call TRBJ2-5; D ambiguous. The germline CDR1 and CDR2 sequences are KGHSH and LQKENI. CDR3 length: 14 amino acids. Trimming shortened V by 2 bases and J by 2 bases, and 9 bases separated the two germline ends. Here the CDR3 DNA reads TGTGCCAGCTCACCAACACCACCACAAGAGACCCAGTACTTC. It specifies CASSPTPPQETQYF.

The CDR3 DNA is TGTGCCAGCAGCTGGGGACAGGGTGACCCACCCCTCCACTTT. This codes for CASSWGQGDPPLHF. This sequence joins TRBV5-8 and TRBJ1-6; 9 nucleotides line up with TRBD1. This CDR3 spans 14 amino acids. Germline trimming cut 3 bases from V and 11 bases from J; bases unmatched to any gene: 6. Germline V lookup: CDR1 SGHTS, CDR2 YDEGEE.

This sequence joins TRBV15 and TRBJ1-2; tentative D call: TRBD1 (5 bases). CDR1 and CDR2 from the germline V gene are LNHNV and YYDKDF (reference sequence). Trimming shortened V by 0 bases and J by 5 bases, and 16 bases separated the two germline ends. CDR3 length equals 16 residues. The CDR3 region is CATSRELSSQGYGYTF. The CDR3 DNA reads as TGTGCCACCAGCAGAGAACTATCTAGTCAGGGATATGGCTACACCTTC.

The CDR3 loop is CASRQGDNSPLHF. CDR3 coding DNA: TGTGCCAGCAGACAGGGGGACAATTCACCCCTCCACTTT. This chain links TRBV6-5 with TRBJ1-6; 8 positions agree with TRBD1. Germline lookup yields CDR1 MNHEY and CDR2 SVGAGI. The CDR3 sequence is 13 residues long. With 6 bases clipped from V and 7 bases from J, the junction kept 2 bases outside the gene matches.

In this sample, this clone turned up a few times. The chain uses TRBV6-6 and TRBJ1-1; D possibly corresponds to TRBD1 (6 bases). The CDR3 consists of 16 residues. Trimming removed 4 bases from V and 2 bases from J, with 17 bases in between. Germline V lookup: CDR1 MNHNY, CDR2 SVGAGI (reference sequence). CDR3 DNA: TGTGCCAGCAGTTCCTCCGGGGGGCAGGGAAACACTGAAGCTTTCTTT. Protein product: CASSSSGGQGNTEAFF.

The gene calls are TRBV7-6 and TRBJ2-5; 8 nucleotides align to TRBD2. With 0 bases clipped from V and 4 bases from J, the junction kept 10 bases outside the gene matches. CDR1 and CDR2 (germline): SGHVS, FNYEAQ. This CDR3 spans 17 amino acids. CDR3 coding DNA: TGTGCCAGCAGCTTAGCCCCCGGGGGGGCTGGGGGAGAGACCCAGTACTTC. Its protein product is CASSLAPGGAGGETQYF.

The chain is built from TRBV30 and TRBJ2-1; 16 nucleotides line up with TRBD2. Losses at the gene ends were 5 bases for V and 0 bases for J; bases not matched to a gene: 13. Germline V gene data show CDR1 as GTSNPN and CDR2 as SVGIG (reference sequence). The CDR3 runs to 20 residues. The CDR3 nucleotides read TGTGCCTGGGGGTCCGGGACTAGCGGGAGGGTCCTCAGCTCCTACAATGAGCAGTTCTTC. This gives the protein CAWGSGTSGRVLSSYNEQFF.

This clone has only one observation. The chain has TRBV12-3 or TRBV12-4 and TRBJ1-3, with D possibly being TRBD1 (6 bases). The CDR3 is 13 amino acids. Trimming pared 6 bases from V and 8 bases from J, leaving 14 bases between. The CDR3 bases are TGTGCCAGCAGACAAGAGGGGGGGTACACCATATATTTT. Protein sequence: CASRQEGGYTIYF.

This chain links TRBV6-2 or TRBV6-3 with TRBJ1-3, with a possible D match to TRBD1 (5 bases). The V gene's germline CDR1 is MNHEY and CDR2 SVGEGT. This CDR3 region has 16 residues. V was shortened by 6 bases and J by 3 bases, with 18 bases between the two germline ends. CDR3 loop: CASSLITTEFGNTIYF. In DNA, the CDR3 is TGTGCCAGCAGCCTCATTACGACAGAATTTGGAAACACCATATATTTT.

V gene TRBV28 combines with J gene TRBJ1-2; D call uncertain. The germline V and J ends were trimmed by 7 bases and 4 bases, with 7 bases remaining between them. CDR1 is MDHEN and CDR2 is SYDVKM in the germline V gene. CDR3 length equals 11 residues. CDR3 loop: CASNSVYGYTF. The CDR3 DNA is TGTGCCAGCAACTCCGTCTATGGCTACACCTTC.

The V and J genes are TRBV7-9 and TRBJ2-2, with D perhaps given as TRBD1 or TRBD2 (5 bases each). This CDR3 comprises 14 residues. Trimming took off 7 bases at V and 2 bases at J, with 11 bases between the two ends. CDR1 SEHNR and CDR2 FQNEAQ come from the germline V gene (reference sequence). The CDR3 reads CASTSGLNTGELFF. The DNA of the CDR3 is TGTGCCAGCACCTCGGGGCTCAACACCGGGGAGCTGTTTTTT.

The CDR3 reads CASSFYSQNTEAFF. Here the CDR3 DNA reads TGTGCCAGCAGCTTTTACTCTCAGAACACTGAAGCTTTCTTT. The chain is built from TRBV7-9 and TRBJ1-1; D gene unclear. The CDR3 length is 14 residues. From germline, CDR1 is SEHNR and CDR2 FQNEAQ (reference sequence). V was trimmed by 3 bases and J by 1 base, leaving 9 bases between them.

The gene calls are TRBV5-4 and TRBJ1-1; 8 positions match TRBD1. The CDR3 is made up of 15 amino acids. CDR1 and CDR2 from the germline V gene are SGHNT and YYREEE (reference sequence). V trimming: 0 bases; J trimming: 1 base; junction bases outside the gene matches: 2. CDR3 loop: CASSLGGTGNTEAFF. CDR3 DNA sequence: TGTGCCAGCAGCTTGGGAGGGACAGGGAACACTGAAGCTTTCTTT.